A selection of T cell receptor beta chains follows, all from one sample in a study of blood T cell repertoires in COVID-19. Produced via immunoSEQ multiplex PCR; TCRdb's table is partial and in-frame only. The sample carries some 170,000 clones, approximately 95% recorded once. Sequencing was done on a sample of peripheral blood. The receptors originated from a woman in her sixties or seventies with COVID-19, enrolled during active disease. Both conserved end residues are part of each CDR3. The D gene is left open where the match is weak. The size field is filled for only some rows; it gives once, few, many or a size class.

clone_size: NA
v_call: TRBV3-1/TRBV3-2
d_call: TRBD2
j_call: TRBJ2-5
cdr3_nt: TGTGCCAGCAGCCAAGATGAGACTAGCGACCAAGAGACCCAGTACTTC
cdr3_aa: CASSQDETSDQETQYF

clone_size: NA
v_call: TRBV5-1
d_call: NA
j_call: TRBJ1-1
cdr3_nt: TGCGCCAGCAGCCGTGGGGGGATCACTGAAGCTTTCTTT
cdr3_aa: CASSRGGITEAFF

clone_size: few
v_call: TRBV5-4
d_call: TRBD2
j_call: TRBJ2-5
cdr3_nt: TGTGCCAGCAGCGGGGGACTAGCGGGGCGAGAGACCCAGTACTTC
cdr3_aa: CASSGGLAGRETQYF

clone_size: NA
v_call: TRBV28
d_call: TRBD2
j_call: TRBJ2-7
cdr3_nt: TGTGCCAGCAGAGCGGGGGGGGCCTACGAGCAGTACTTC
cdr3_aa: CASRAGGAYEQYF

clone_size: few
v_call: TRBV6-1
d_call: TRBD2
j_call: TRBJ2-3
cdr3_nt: TGTGCCAGCAGTGAATGGGAAGCGGGGGAGGGGACAGATACGCAGTATTTT
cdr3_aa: CASSEWEAGEGTDTQYF

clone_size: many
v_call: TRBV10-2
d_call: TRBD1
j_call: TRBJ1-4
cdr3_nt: TGCGCCAGCAGTGGGGGACAGTCAACTAATGAAAAACTGTTTTTT
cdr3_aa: CASSGGQSTNEKLFF

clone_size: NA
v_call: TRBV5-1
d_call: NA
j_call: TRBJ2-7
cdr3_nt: TGCGCCAGCAGTGAGCGCGGCCCCTCCTACGAGCAGTACTTC
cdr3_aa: CASSERGPSYEQYF

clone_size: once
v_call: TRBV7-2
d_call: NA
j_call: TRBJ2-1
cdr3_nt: TGTGCCAGCAGCTTAGCGGCGGGGGCCTTCAGCAATGAGCAGTTCTTC
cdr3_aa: CASSLAAGAFSNEQFF

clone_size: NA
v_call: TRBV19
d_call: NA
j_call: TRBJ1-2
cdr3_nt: TGTGCCAGTAGTATCGGACAGAGCTATGGCTACACCTTC
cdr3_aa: CASSIGQSYGYTF

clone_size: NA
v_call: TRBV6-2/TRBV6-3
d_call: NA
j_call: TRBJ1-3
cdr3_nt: TGTGCCAGCAGTAAGTGGACAGACTTACCCTCTGGAAACACCATATATTTT
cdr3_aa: CASSKWTDLPSGNTIYF

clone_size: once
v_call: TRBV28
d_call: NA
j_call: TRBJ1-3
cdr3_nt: TGTGCCAGCAGTCCCGTAGCGCCCGTCTCTGGAAACACCATATATTTT
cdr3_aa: CASSPVAPVSGNTIYF

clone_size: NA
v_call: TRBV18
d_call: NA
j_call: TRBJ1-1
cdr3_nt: TGTGCCAGCTCACCGTCCGACACTGAAGCTTTCTTT
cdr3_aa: CASSPSDTEAFF

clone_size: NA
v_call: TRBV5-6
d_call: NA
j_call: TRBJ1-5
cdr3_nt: TGTGCCAGCAGCTGGAGAGGAACCAGCAATCAGCCCCAGCATTTT
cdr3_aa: CASSWRGTSNQPQHF

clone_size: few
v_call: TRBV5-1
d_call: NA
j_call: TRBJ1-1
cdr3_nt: TGCGCCAGCAGCTTGGCAGGTTCTGAAGCTTTCTTT
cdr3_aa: CASSLAGSEAFF

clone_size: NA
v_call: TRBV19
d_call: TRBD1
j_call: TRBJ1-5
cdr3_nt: TGTGCCAGTATCCAAGGGGGACAGGGCCGTCAGCCCCAGCATTTT
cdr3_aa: CASIQGGQGRQPQHF

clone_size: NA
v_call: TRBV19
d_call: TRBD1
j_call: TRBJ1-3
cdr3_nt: TGTGCCAGTATAGCAGGGGGAATTGGAAACACCATATATTTT
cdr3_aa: CASIAGGIGNTIYF

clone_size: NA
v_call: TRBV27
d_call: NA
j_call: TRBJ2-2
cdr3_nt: TGTGCCACCGCGGAGGGGTTTGCCACCGGGGAGCTGTTTTTT
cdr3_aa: CATAEGFATGELFF

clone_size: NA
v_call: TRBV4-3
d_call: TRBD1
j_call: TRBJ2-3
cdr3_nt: TGCGCCAGCAGCCAAGATTTGGGGACAGGGAGGGCGACAGATACGCAGTATTTT
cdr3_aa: CASSQDLGTGRATDTQYF

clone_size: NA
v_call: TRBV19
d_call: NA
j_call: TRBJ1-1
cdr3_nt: TGTGCCAGTAAACTACAGGGTTTGGGCACTGAAGCTTTCTTT
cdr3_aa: CASKLQGLGTEAFF

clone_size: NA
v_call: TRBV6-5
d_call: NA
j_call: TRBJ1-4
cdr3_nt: TGTGCCAGCAGTCCGCGTCCCAATGAAAAACTGTTTTTT
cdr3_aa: CASSPRPNEKLFF

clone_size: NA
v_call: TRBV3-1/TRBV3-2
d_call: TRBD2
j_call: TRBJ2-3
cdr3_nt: TGTGCCAGCAGCCCGAGGACTAGCGGAACTAGCACAGATACGCAGTATTTT
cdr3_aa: CASSPRTSGTSTDTQYF

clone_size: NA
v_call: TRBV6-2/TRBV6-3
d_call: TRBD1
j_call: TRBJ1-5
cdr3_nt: TGTGCCAGCAGTGTCGGACAGGGTTGGCATCAGCCCCAGCATTTT
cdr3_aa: CASSVGQGWHQPQHF

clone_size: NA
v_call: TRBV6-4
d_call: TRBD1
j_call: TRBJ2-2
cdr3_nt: TGTGCCAGCAGACTTTCCGGGACAGGGAACACCGGGGAGCTGTTTTTT
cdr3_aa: CASRLSGTGNTGELFF

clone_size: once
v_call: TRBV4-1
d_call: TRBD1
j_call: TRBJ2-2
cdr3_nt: TGCGCCAGCAGCCAAAGAGGGACAGGGTACACCGGGGAGCTGTTTTTT
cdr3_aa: CASSQRGTGYTGELFF

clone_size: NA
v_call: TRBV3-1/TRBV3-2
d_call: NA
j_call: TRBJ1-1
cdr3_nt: TGTGCCAGCAGCCAAGTGCGGAACACTGAAGCTTTCTTT
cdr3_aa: CASSQVRNTEAFF

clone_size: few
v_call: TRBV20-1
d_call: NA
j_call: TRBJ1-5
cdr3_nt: TGCAGTGCTAGTCGTTCCGGGGGGGGCAATCAGCCCCAGCATTTT
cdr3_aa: CSASRSGGGNQPQHF

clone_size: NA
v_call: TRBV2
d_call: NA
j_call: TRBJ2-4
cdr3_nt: TGTGCCAGCAGTGAAGCGGAGGGCCTTGTAAACATTCAGTACTTC
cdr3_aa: CASSEAEGLVNIQYF

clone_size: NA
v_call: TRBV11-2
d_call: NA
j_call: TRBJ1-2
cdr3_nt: TGTGCCAGCAGCTTAGGCCAGCTGCTTTCGAGGGATAGCTACACCTTC
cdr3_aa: CASSLGQLLSRDSYTF

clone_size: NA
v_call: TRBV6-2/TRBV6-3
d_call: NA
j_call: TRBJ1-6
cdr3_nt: TGTGCCAGCAGTTACTCGAGTAATTCACCCCTCCACTTT
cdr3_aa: CASSYSSNSPLHF

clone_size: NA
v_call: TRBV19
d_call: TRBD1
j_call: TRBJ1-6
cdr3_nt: TGTGCCAGTAGTACCCGGACAGGGGCCTATAATTCACCCCTCCACTTT
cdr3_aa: CASSTRTGAYNSPLHF

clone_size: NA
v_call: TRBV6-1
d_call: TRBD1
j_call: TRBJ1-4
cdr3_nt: TGTGCCAGCAGTGCCGGCGGGGGATTGACAGGGGTTGGTGAAAAACTGTTTTTT
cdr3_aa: CASSAGGGLTGVGEKLFF

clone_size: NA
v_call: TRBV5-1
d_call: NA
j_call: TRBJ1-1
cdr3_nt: TGCGCCAGCAGCCTAGGGGTAGACACTGAAGCTTTCTTT
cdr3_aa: CASSLGVDTEAFF

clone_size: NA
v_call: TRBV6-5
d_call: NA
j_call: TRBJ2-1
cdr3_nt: TGTGCCAGCAGCGTGTACGGGGGAAGGAATGAGCAGTTCTTC
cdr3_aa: CASSVYGGRNEQFF

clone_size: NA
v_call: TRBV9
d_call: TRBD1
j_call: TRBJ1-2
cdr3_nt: TGTGCCAGCAGCAACGGACAGGGGGCCTATGGCTACACCTTC
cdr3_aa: CASSNGQGAYGYTF

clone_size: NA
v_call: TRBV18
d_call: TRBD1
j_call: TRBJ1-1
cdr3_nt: TGTGCCAGCTCACCCTACGGACAGGGGGGTACTGAAGCTTTCTTT
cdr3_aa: CASSPYGQGGTEAFF

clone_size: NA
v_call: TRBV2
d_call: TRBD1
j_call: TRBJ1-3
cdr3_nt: TGTGCCAGCAGAGGGGACAGGGGAAACACCATATATTTT
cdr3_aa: CASRGDRGNTIYF